Sequencing of this TCR beta chain was carried out in a study of naive CD8 T cells in extremely preterm neonates. Study outcomes and limitations: CDR3 nucleotide sharing was roughly 3% in preterm, about 0.4% term, 0.03% to 0.035% children, approximately 0.0099% adults.

TCRdb's copy holds only in-frame clones and misses some; the assay was immunoSEQ multiplex PCR. The sample carries 4,000 to 4,500 clones, 95% to 98% recorded once. The length of the CDR3 is 15 residues. The V segment lost 2 bases and the J segment 6 bases; nucleotides outside the gene matches: 6. Germline V CDR1 and CDR2: MGHRA, YSYEKL. As to this clone: Its cognate antigen is unknown.

This receptor was identified in a human donor in good health. Source material: naive CD8+ T cells from blood. The V call is TRBV4-1, the J call TRBJ1-4; 7 bases map to TRBD1. This CDR3 reads CASSQRDSRHEKLFF. The CDR3 DNA reads TGCGCCAGCAGCCAAAGGGACAGCCGTCATGAAAAACTGTTTTTT.